The next 29 T cell receptor beta chains were all read from a single sample in a study of blood T cell repertoires in COVID-19. Only in-frame clones appear in the TCRdb table, and some are missing; sequencing was by immunoSEQ multiplex PCR. The top ten clones hold 2.7% of a sample with over 200,000 clones, approximately 90% of them seen once. Sequenced: peripheral blood. Every receptor here comes from a man aged 25-40 years with COVID-19, enrolled during active disease.

The rearrangement links TRBV12-5 to TRBJ2-5; 8 nucleotides agree with TRBD2. The V segment lost 5 bases and the J segment 6 bases; nucleotides outside the gene matches: 11. This CDR3 contains 15 residues. CDR1 and CDR2 from the germline V gene are LGHNT and FRNRAP. The CDR3: CASGPQGLELKTQYF. As DNA, the CDR3 is TGTGCTAGTGGTCCCCAGGGACTAGAGTTGAAGACCCAGTACTTC.

The CDR3 nucleotides read TGTGCCAGCAGCGTAGGAACCGGGACTAGCGGACAGGATGAGCAGTTCTTC. This sequence encodes CASSVGTGTSGQDEQFF. The chain is built from TRBV9 and TRBJ2-1; 11 bases are a match to TRBD2. The CDR3 sequence is 17 residues long. The ends lost 0 bases at V and 8 bases at J; junction bases unmatched: 10. Per the germline V gene, CDR1 is SGDLS and CDR2 is YYNGEE.

Details on this clone: The sample contains more than one DNA sequence encoding this CDR3. The J gene is TRBJ2-7, the V gene TRBV5-1, with TRBD2 matching 8 bases. Germline V lookup: CDR1 SGHRS, CDR2 YFSETQ. V was clipped by 0 bases and J by 0 bases; unmatched bases: 2. This CDR3 spans 15 amino acids. The chain's CDR3 is CASSLDGTSSYEQYF. DNA of the CDR3: TGCGCCAGCAGCTTGGACGGGACTAGCTCCTACGAGCAGTACTTC. The complete variable domain, with remaining parts taken from reference TRBV5-1 and TRBJ2-7, reads KAGVTQTPRYLIKTRGQQVTLSCSPISGHRSVSWYQQTPGQGLQFLFEYFSETQRNKGNFPGRFSGRQFSNSRSEMNVSTLELGDSALYLCASSLDGTSSYEQYFGPGTRLTVT.

The chain links TRBV5-4 to TRBJ2-5, with a weak D call TRBD1 (7 bases). Germline-derived CDR1 and CDR2 are SGHNT and YYREEE (reference sequence). The CDR3 consists of 13 residues. Trimming shortened V by 3 bases and J by 5 bases, and 11 bases separated the two germline ends. The CDR3 DNA follows: TGTGCCAGCAGCTCACAGGGGAGGGAGACCCAGTACTTC. Translation: CASSSQGRETQYF. Full variable domain (missing parts from reference TRBV5-4 and TRBJ2-5): ETGVTQSPTHLIKTRGQQVTLRCSSQSGHNTVSWYQQALGQGPQFIFQYYREEENGRGNFPPRFSGLQFPNYSSELNVNALELDDSALYLCASSSQGRETQYFGPGTRLLVL.

The rearrangement joins TRBV9 to TRBJ1-2; D is ambiguous. CDR3 length: 12 amino acids. Germline loops: CDR1 SGDLS, CDR2 YYNGEE. The V gene lost 3 bases and the J gene lost 6 bases, with 9 bases spanning the gap. The CDR3 region has the DNA TGTGCCAGCAGCGCCCGGGTCGATGGCTACACCTTC. It is translated as CASSARVDGYTF.

This clone has more than one count but fewer than ten. Other DNA sequences in this sample translate to the same CDR3. The chain links TRBV5-1 to TRBJ2-1; TRBD1 is a possible D gene (5 bases). Trimming removed 4 bases from V and 3 bases from J, with 8 bases in between. CDR1 SGHRS and CDR2 YFSETQ come from the germline V gene. CDR3 length: 13 residues. The CDR3 reads CASSGTGYNEQFF. CDR3 DNA: TGCGCCAGCAGCGGAACAGGCTACAATGAGCAGTTCTTC.

This chain connects TRBV28 to TRBJ2-7; possibly TRBD1 for D (6 bases). Germline V gene sequence: CDR1 MDHEN, CDR2 SYDVKM. The germline V and J ends were trimmed by 1 base and 3 bases, with 16 bases remaining between them. The CDR3 consists of 16 residues. CDR3 loop: CASSLYPGRGNYEQYF. The CDR3 DNA sequence: TGTGCCAGCAGTTTATATCCGGGCAGGGGAAACTACGAGCAGTACTTC.

The gene calls are TRBV4-2 and TRBJ1-5; TRBD1 matches 7 bases. CDR3 length: 15 amino acids. Germline CDR1 LGHNA, CDR2 YNFKEQ. The J segment lost 6 bases and the V segment lost 0 bases, leaving 5 bases of the junction unmatched. CDR3 loop: CASSQEGTGVQPQHF. CDR3 in DNA: TGTGCCAGCAGCCAAGAAGGTACAGGGGTTCAGCCCCAGCATTTT.

This rearrangement joins TRBV5-6 to TRBJ1-1; possible D gene TRBD1, 5 bases. Trimming stripped 5 bases from V and 1 base from J, with 12 bases between. Per the germline V gene, CDR1 is SGHDT and CDR2 is YYEEEE. This CDR3 region has 14 residues. As DNA, the CDR3 is TGTGCCAGCAGTAGGGGACTTACGAACACTGAAGCTTTCTTT. This gives the protein CASSRGLTNTEAFF.

This clone showed up just once. The chain joins TRBV6-5 to TRBJ1-4, with 7 bases identical to TRBD1. The CDR3 runs 15 residues. The V segment lost 7 bases and the J segment 6 bases; nucleotides outside the gene matches: 11. The V gene's germline CDR1 is MNHEY and CDR2 SVGAGI. CDR3 coding DNA: TGTGCCAGCACTCCTCAGACAGGGCTGTATGAAAAACTGTTTTTT. This translates into CASTPQTGLYEKLFF.

The gene calls are TRBV7-2 and TRBJ1-2; maybe TRBD1 (6 bases). The CDR3 is 16 amino acids. The V gene lost 1 base and the J gene lost 2 bases, with 14 bases spanning the gap. Germline CDR1 and CDR2: SGHTA and FQGNSA. This chain's CDR3 is CASSLGGHTGNYGYTF. The CDR3 bases are TGTGCCAGCAGCTTAGGGGGACATACAGGAAACTATGGCTACACCTTC.

V and J are TRBV11-3 and TRBJ2-1; 11 nucleotides match TRBD2. Germline V gene lookup returns CDR1 SGHNT and CDR2 YENEEA. The V segment lost 4 bases and the J segment 3 bases; nucleotides outside the gene matches: 5. The CDR3 loop spans 16 amino acids. The CDR3 loop is CASSSRTSGYYNEQFF. As DNA, the CDR3 is TGTGCCAGCAGCTCCCGGACTAGCGGGTACTACAATGAGCAGTTCTTC.

The genes are TRBV5-5 and TRBJ2-1, with D possibly TRBD1 on 5 matching bases. Trimming took 1 base from V and 0 from J, leaving 8 bases between them. Per the germline V gene, CDR1 is SGHKS and CDR2 is YYEKEE (reference sequence). CDR3 length: 15 residues. CDR3 coding DNA: TGTGCCAGCAGCTTGTGGGGCACCTCCTACAATGAGCAGTTCTTC. Translation gives CASSLWGTSYNEQFF. Full variable domain (missing parts from reference TRBV5-5 and TRBJ2-1): DAGVTQSPTHLIKTRGQQVTLRCSPISGHKSVSWYQQVLGQGPQFIFQYYEKEERGRGNFPDRFSARQFPNYSSELNVNALLLGDSALYLCASSLWGTSYNEQFFGPGTRLTVL.

The chain joins TRBV6-5 to TRBJ2-3; 9 nucleotides agree with TRBD1. Germline loops: CDR1 MNHEY, CDR2 SVGAGI. This CDR3 contains 14 residues. After removal of 10 bases from V and 2 bases from J, the junction contained 7 bases not matched to a gene. In DNA form, the CDR3 reads TGTGCCAACGACAGGGGGGACTCCACAGATACGCAGTATTTT. Protein sequence: CANDRGDSTDTQYF.

V usage is TRBV6-4 and J usage is TRBJ1-1, with D tentatively TRBD1 (6 bases). The V gene's germline CDR1 is MRHNA and CDR2 SNTAGT. The V gene lost 6 bases and the J gene lost 6 bases, with 11 bases spanning the gap. The CDR3 consists of 12 residues. The CDR3 region is CASRDKGAEAFF. Here the CDR3 DNA reads TGTGCCAGCAGAGACAAGGGGGCTGAAGCTTTCTTT.

The J gene is TRBJ1-2, the V gene TRBV6-5; 7 nucleotides match TRBD1. In germline, CDR1 is MNHEY, CDR2 SVGAGI. The length of the CDR3 is 13 residues. The trim removed 6 bases at V and 8 bases at J, leaving 9 bases unmatched. The CDR3 DNA sequence: TGTGCCAGCAGCCTACAGGGGCCTGGCGGCTACACCTTC. Its protein product is CASSLQGPGGYTF.

The chain links TRBV5-6 to TRBJ2-3; 9 bases map to TRBD2. This CDR3 has 17 amino acids. Germline V CDR1 and CDR2: SGHDT, YYEEEE. Unmatched junction bases numbered 8, after V lost 0 bases and J lost 3 bases. In DNA form, the CDR3 reads TGTGCCAGCAGCTTGGGATCGCTAGCGGGGATAACAGATACGCAGTATTTT. Its translation: CASSLGSLAGITDTQYF.

The chain uses TRBV18 and TRBJ2-5; D is unclear. V lost 0 bases and J 6 bases, leaving 8 bases between the germline ends. CDR3 length equals 13 residues. Germline assignment: CDR1 KGHSH and CDR2 LQKENI. The CDR3 loop reads CASSPPGSQTQYF. The DNA of the CDR3 is TGTGCCAGCTCACCACCTGGCAGTCAGACCCAGTACTTC.

V and J are TRBV24-1 and TRBJ1-1, with 7 bases fitting TRBD1. Germline V gene data show CDR1 as KGHDR and CDR2 as SFDVKD. The CDR3 extends over 14 amino acids. The V segment lost 7 bases and the J segment 6 bases; nucleotides outside the gene matches: 10. The CDR3 reads CATSPGTADPEAFF. CDR3 in DNA: TGTGCCACCAGCCCGGGGACAGCAGATCCTGAAGCTTTCTTT.

J is TRBJ2-1 and V is TRBV7-2; TRBD1 aligns across 11 bases. There are 16 residues in the CDR3. V gave up 3 bases and J gave up 10 bases; unmatched junction bases: 11. Germline values: CDR1 SGHTA, CDR2 FQGNSA. CDR3 region: CASSFGRDRGYREQFF. CDR3 coding DNA: TGTGCCAGCAGCTTTGGGCGGGACAGGGGGTACCGGGAGCAGTTCTTC.

The CDR3 here is CASSLGQGAYEQYF. As DNA, the CDR3 is TGTGCCAGCAGCCTCGGGCAGGGGGCGTACGAGCAGTACTTC. The rearrangement links TRBV7-2 to TRBJ2-7; 8 bases agree with TRBD1. The V gene's germline CDR1 is SGHTA and CDR2 FQGNSA. Germline trimming cut 5 bases from V and 4 bases from J; bases unmatched to any gene: 7. The CDR3 sequence is 14 residues long.

The chain has TRBV3-1 (or the pseudogene TRBV3-2) and TRBJ1-4; no firm D call. Trimming cost V 2 bases and J 5 bases, with 12 bases left between them. CDR1 is LGHDT and CDR2 is YNNKEL in the germline V gene (reference sequence). The CDR3 spans 15 residues. The CDR3 DNA follows: TGTGCCAGCAGCCAATGGGCAACACGAAATGAAAAACTGTTTTTT. Translated: CASSQWATRNEKLFF.

V usage is TRBV20-1 and J usage is TRBJ1-5; D possibly corresponds to TRBD1 (6 bases). CDR1 DFQATT and CDR2 SNEGSKA come from the germline V gene (reference sequence). The CDR3 is 14 residues long. V lost 3 bases to trimming and J lost 3 bases, with 12 bases between them. CDR3 protein: CSASGDNDNQPQHF. CDR3 DNA sequence: TGCAGTGCTAGTGGGGACAATGACAATCAGCCCCAGCATTTT.

The chain uses TRBV2 and TRBJ2-1; 8 bases map to TRBD2. Germline CDR1 and CDR2: SNHLY and FYNNEI. With V trimmed by 5 bases and J by 6 bases, 3 bases remained unmatched. The CDR3 totals 13 residues. The CDR3 bases are TGTGCCAGCAGTACGGGGACTAGCAATGAGCAGTTCTTC. It translates to CASSTGTSNEQFF. Based on the CDR3 plus reference TRBV2 and TRBJ2-1, the full variable domain is EPEVTQTPSHQVTQMGQEVILRCVPISNHLYFYWYRQILGQKVEFLVSFYNNEISEKSEIFDDQFSVERPDGSNFTLKIRSTKLEDSAMYFCASSTGTSNEQFFGPGTRLTVL.

The chain combines TRBV28 with TRBJ1-2, with D perhaps TRBD1 (6 bases). The CDR3 is 16 residues long. CDR1 and CDR2 from the germline V gene are MDHEN and SYDVKM. Trimming pared 1 base from V and 3 bases from J, leaving 15 bases between. CDR3 sequence: CASSLLRDTTHYGYTF. In DNA form, the CDR3 reads TGTGCCAGCAGTTTATTGAGGGACACAACTCACTATGGCTACACCTTC.

The rearrangement links TRBV15 to TRBJ2-1, with TRBD2 matching over 14 bases. The CDR3 length is 16 residues. Germline trimming cut 3 bases from V and 11 bases from J; bases unmatched to any gene: 9. CDR1 LNHNV and CDR2 YYDKDF come from the germline V gene (reference sequence). The CDR3 protein is CATSSAWTSGRNKQFF. For the CDR3, the DNA is TGTGCCACCAGCAGCGCTTGGACTAGCGGGAGGAATAAGCAGTTCTTC.

The V gene is TRBV5-1, the J gene TRBJ1-2; 9 bases agree with TRBD1. Germline V lookup: CDR1 SGHRS, CDR2 YFSETQ. With 2 bases clipped from V and 2 bases from J, the junction kept 4 bases outside the gene matches. The CDR3 has 15 residues. In DNA, the CDR3 is TGCGCCAGCAGCTTACCGGGACAGGGAAACTATGGCTACACCTTC. Protein: CASSLPGQGNYGYTF.

This clone was picked up one time. The genes are TRBV21-1 and TRBJ1-5. TRBV21-1 is reported as a pseudogene. The CDR3 runs 14 residues. The chain's CDR3 is CASSKGRGDQPQHF. CDR3 in DNA: TGTGCCAGCAGCAAAGGGAGGGGCGATCAGCCCCAGCATTTT.

This clone came up a few times. The V and J genes are TRBV19 and TRBJ2-7, with 11 bases lining up with TRBD2. V lost 5 bases and J lost 0; bases outside the gene matches: 12. The CDR3 covers 18 residues. CDR1 LNHDA and CDR2 SQIVND come from the germline V gene (reference sequence). The CDR3 DNA follows: TGTGCCAGTAGTCCCCGCCGGACTAGCGGGTTCACCTCCTACGAGCAGTACTTC. Encoded protein: CASSPRRTSGFTSYEQYF.